The 9 T cell receptor beta chains in this list originate from one sample, sequenced in a study of blood T cell repertoires in COVID-19. TCRdb keeps only in-frame clones here, not all; method: immunoSEQ multiplex PCR. Among around 250,000 clones listed, more than 75% were seen once. The sample was peripheral blood. These receptors all come from a woman in her 70s with active or convalescent COVID-19.

This chain joins TRBV29-1 and TRBJ1-4; weak D call: TRBD1 (6 bases). Germline values: CDR1 SQVTM, CDR2 ANQGSEA. The CDR3 sequence is 16 residues long. V gave up 0 bases and J gave up 8 bases, with 19 bases separating them. The CDR3 loop reads CSVEDPVGGRGEKLFF. CDR3 in DNA: TGCAGCGTTGAAGATCCGGTAGGGGGACGGGGAGAAAAACTGTTTTTT.

The chain has TRBV4-2 and TRBJ1-3, with a possible D match to TRBD1 (6 bases). The length of the CDR3 is 15 residues. The V gene lost 3 bases and the J gene lost 4 bases, with 13 bases spanning the gap. Per the germline V gene, CDR1 is LGHNA and CDR2 is YNFKEQ. CDR3 nucleotides: TGTGCCAGCAGCCAGCTTTCAGGGGCGGGAAACACCATATATTTT. This gives the protein CASSQLSGAGNTIYF.

In its sample, this clone was seen a few times. This chain uses TRBV9 with TRBJ2-5; tentatively, D is TRBD1 (6 bases). Germline V gene data show CDR1 as SGDLS and CDR2 as YYNGEE. The V end lost 3 bases, the J end lost 3 bases, and 12 bases lay between the germline ends. The CDR3 has 14 amino acids. DNA of the CDR3: TGTGCCAGCAGCGCCCAGGGGCTCAAAGAGACCCAGTACTTC. Amino acids: CASSAQGLKETQYF.

The chain carries TRBV11-3 and TRBJ2-5, with D tentatively TRBD2 (6 bases). Germline V gene lookup returns CDR1 SGHNT and CDR2 YENEEA. Trimming removed 1 base from V and 5 bases from J, with 20 bases in between. The CDR3 covers 17 residues. The DNA of the CDR3 is TGTGCCAGCAGCTTAGGGGAATTCGCGGGGCCTGGGGAGACCCAGTACTTC. Translation: CASSLGEFAGPGETQYF.

J is TRBJ2-7 and V is TRBV23-1; 8 bases are shared with TRBD1. TRBV23-1 is flagged as an ORF with uncertain function. This CDR3 contains 16 residues. J lost 2 bases, V lost 0 bases, and 6 bases had no gene match. The CDR3 loop is CASSQSRQGPPYEQYF. CDR3 DNA: TGCGCCAGCAGTCAATCCCGACAGGGGCCTCCCTACGAGCAGTACTTC.

The chain has TRBV18 and TRBJ2-3; TRBD2 matches at 8 bases. In germline, CDR1 is KGHSH, CDR2 LQKENI. Germline trimming cut 3 bases from V and 2 bases from J; bases unmatched to any gene: 4. The CDR3 length is 15 residues. The CDR3 DNA is TGTGCCAGCTCACCGGCGCGGGGGGTCACAGATACGCAGTATTTT. This translates into CASSPARGVTDTQYF.

The rearrangement uses TRBV6-5 and TRBJ1-5; D is undetermined. Germline values: CDR1 MNHEY, CDR2 SVGAGI. Trimming took 5 bases from V and 3 from J, leaving 11 bases between them. The CDR3 is 14 residues long. Written as DNA, the CDR3 is TGTGCCAGCAGTCGAGCCAACGCCAATCAGCCCCAGCATTTT. It codes for CASSRANANQPQHF.

J is TRBJ1-2 and V is TRBV19; D is perhaps TRBD1 (5 bases). Trimming removed 5 bases at V and 4 bases at J, with 17 bases between. The CDR3 spans 15 residues. Germline V gene lookup returns CDR1 LNHDA and CDR2 SQIVND (reference sequence). The CDR3 DNA follows: TGTGCCAGTAGTGGGGCAGGGCCGACTGGCTATGGCTACACCTTC. Translating gives CASSGAGPTGYGYTF.

This clone has just one count. The same CDR3 also results from other DNA sequences found in this sample. The chain has TRBV12-3 or TRBV12-4 and TRBJ1-2; D gene uncertain. V lost 3 bases and J 4 bases, leaving 6 bases between the germline ends. This CDR3 is built from 12 residues. For the CDR3, the DNA is TGTGCCAGCAGTTTGGTTAGCTATGGCTACACCTTC. Protein sequence: CASSLVSYGYTF.